The rows below give T cell receptor beta chains drawn from one sample of a study of CD8+CD57+ T cells in acquired aplastic anemia. TCRdb ran MiXCR on the reads and lists one entry per CDR3 protein. The top ten clones hold approximately 32% of a sample with about 110,000 distinct CDR3 sequences, 51% of them seen once. Sequencing input: sorted CD4+, CD8+, or CD8+CD57+ T cells (not recorded which) from PBMCs. All receptors come from a human donor in good health, serving as a control. Each CDR3 is given with its conserved first and last residue. Each record gives: D gene, V gene, J gene, clone size, CDR3 protein, CDR3 DNA. The D gene is left open where the match is weak. Where a row states a size, it is once, few, many or the class of an expanded clone; other rows omit it.

d_call: TRBD1
v_call: TRBV19
j_call: TRBJ2-7
clone_size: .
cdr3_aa: CASSMRWDRTYEQYF
cdr3_nt: TGTGCCAGTAGTATGCGTTGGGACAGGACCTACGAGCAGTACTTC

d_call: .
v_call: TRBV10-3
j_call: TRBJ1-2
clone_size: few
cdr3_aa: CAISESGNYGYTF
cdr3_nt: TGTGCCATCAGTGAGTCTGGGAACTATGGCTACACCTTC

d_call: .
v_call: TRBV29-1
j_call: TRBJ1-2
clone_size: .
cdr3_aa: CSVERGDYGYTF
cdr3_nt: TGCAGCGTTGAAAGAGGGGACTATGGCTACACCTTC

d_call: .
v_call: TRBV4-1
j_call: TRBJ1-6
clone_size: .
cdr3_aa: CASSQELNRNSPLHF
cdr3_nt: TGCGCCAGCAGCCAAGAACTTAATCGGAATTCACCCCTCCACTTT

d_call: .
v_call: TRBV9
j_call: TRBJ2-7
clone_size: .
cdr3_aa: CASSVSTGPYEQYF
cdr3_nt: TGTGCCAGCAGCGTCTCGACAGGACCCTACGAGCAGTACTTC

d_call: TRBD2
v_call: TRBV20-1
j_call: TRBJ2-1
clone_size: many
cdr3_aa: CSARDLVREGNEQFF
cdr3_nt: TGCAGTGCTAGAGATTTAGTCAGGGAGGGCAATGAGCAGTTCTTC

d_call: TRBD1
v_call: TRBV4-3
j_call: TRBJ1-6
clone_size: many
cdr3_aa: CASSQGPGGTYNSPLHF
cdr3_nt: TGCGCCAGCAGCCAAGGGCCAGGGGGCACCTATAATTCACCCCTCCACTTT

d_call: TRBD1
v_call: TRBV29-1
j_call: TRBJ2-7
clone_size: few
cdr3_aa: CSVTGGYEQYF
cdr3_nt: TGCAGCGTTACAGGGGGGTACGAGCAGTACTTC

d_call: .
v_call: TRBV20-1
j_call: TRBJ1-2
clone_size: .
cdr3_aa: CSARDASNYGYTF
cdr3_nt: TGCAGTGCTAGAGATGCAAGCAACTATGGCTACACCTTC

d_call: TRBD1
v_call: TRBV27
j_call: TRBJ2-2
clone_size: few
cdr3_aa: CASSSWTGTGELFF
cdr3_nt: TGTGCCAGCAGTTCTTGGACAGGAACCGGGGAGCTGTTTTTT

d_call: .
v_call: TRBV29-1
j_call: TRBJ1-3
clone_size: .
cdr3_aa: CSVATGALETPYF
cdr3_nt: .

d_call: .
v_call: TRBV2
j_call: TRBJ2-1
clone_size: .
cdr3_aa: CASSVFLEGHEQFF
cdr3_nt: TGTGCCAGCAGCGTTTTCCTGGAGGGCCATGAGCAGTTCTTC

d_call: .
v_call: TRBV19
j_call: TRBJ1-1
clone_size: .
cdr3_aa: CASSIGQRDEAFF
cdr3_nt: TGTGCCAGTAGTATAGGACAGAGGGATGAAGCTTTCTTT

d_call: TRBD2
v_call: TRBV11-2
j_call: TRBJ2-2
clone_size: .
cdr3_aa: CASSLELAGYTGELFF
cdr3_nt: TGTGCCAGCAGCTTAGAACTAGCGGGGTACACCGGGGAGCTGTTTTTT

d_call: TRBD1
v_call: TRBV24-1
j_call: TRBJ1-6
clone_size: once
cdr3_aa: CATSDSGTGGNNSPLHF
cdr3_nt: TGTGCCACCAGTGATTCCGGGACAGGGGGCAATAATTCACCCCTCCACTTT

d_call: .
v_call: TRBV2
j_call: TRBJ2-7
clone_size: .
cdr3_aa: CASSEWVGEQYF
cdr3_nt: TGTGCCAGCAGTGAGTGGGTGGGGGAGCAGTACTTC

d_call: TRBD1
v_call: TRBV5-1
j_call: TRBJ1-4
clone_size: many
cdr3_aa: CASSLTGETNEKLFF
cdr3_nt: TGCGCCAGCAGCTTGACAGGGGAAACTAATGAAAAACTGTTTTTT

d_call: .
v_call: TRBV25-1
j_call: TRBJ2-7
clone_size: .
cdr3_aa: CASSSGGPSYEQYF
cdr3_nt: TGTGCCAGCAGCTCTGGGGGGCCCTCCTACGAGCAGTACTTC

d_call: .
v_call: TRBV15
j_call: TRBJ1-1
clone_size: .
cdr3_aa: CATSIGTFNTEAFF
cdr3_nt: TGTGCCACCAGCATAGGGACATTCAACACTGAAGCTTTCTTT

d_call: .
v_call: TRBV5-1
j_call: TRBJ2-1
clone_size: few
cdr3_aa: CASSLLQGIVSEQFF
cdr3_nt: TGCGCCAGCAGCCTCCTACAGGGAATTGTATCTGAGCAGTTCTTC

d_call: .
v_call: TRBV24-1
j_call: TRBJ1-1
clone_size: .
cdr3_aa: CATARNDMNTEAFF
cdr3_nt: TGTGCCACCGCAAGGAACGACATGAACACTGAAGCTTTCTTT

d_call: TRBD1
v_call: TRBV6-2/TRBV6-3
j_call: TRBJ2-1
clone_size: many
cdr3_aa: CASSLGTGYNEQFF
cdr3_nt: TGTGCCAGCAGTCTGGGGACAGGTTACAATGAGCAGTTCTTC

d_call: .
v_call: TRBV25-1
j_call: TRBJ1-3
clone_size: few
cdr3_aa: CASSPQGGTGNTIYF
cdr3_nt: TGTGCCAGCAGTCCCCAAGGGGGGACTGGAAACACCATATATTTT

d_call: .
v_call: TRBV7-3
j_call: TRBJ2-5
clone_size: few
cdr3_aa: CASSLDPYF
cdr3_nt: TGTGCCAGCAGCTTAGACCCGTACTTC

d_call: .
v_call: TRBV11-2
j_call: TRBJ2-2
clone_size: many
cdr3_aa: CASGGQPNTGELFF
cdr3_nt: TGTGCCAGCGGTGGACAGCCGAACACCGGGGAGCTGTTTTTT

d_call: .
v_call: TRBV4-2
j_call: TRBJ1-2
clone_size: .
cdr3_aa: CASSHNCGYTF
cdr3_nt: TGTGCTAGCAGCCATAACTGTGGCTACACCTTC

d_call: TRBD1
v_call: TRBV6-1
j_call: TRBJ1-2
clone_size: many
cdr3_aa: CASAFVVTGDGYTF
cdr3_nt: TGTGCCAGCGCCTTTGTGGTGACAGGGGATGGCTACACCTTC

d_call: .
v_call: TRBV5-1
j_call: TRBJ1-2
clone_size: .
cdr3_aa: CASSPDRATYGYTF
cdr3_nt: TGCGCCAGCAGCCCGGACCGGGCGACCTATGGCTACACCTTC

d_call: .
v_call: TRBV2
j_call: TRBJ2-7
clone_size: .
cdr3_aa: CVSSEERYEQYF
cdr3_nt: TGTGTCAGCAGTGAAGAAAGGTACGAGCAGTACTTC

d_call: .
v_call: TRBV5-8
j_call: TRBJ2-4
clone_size: many
cdr3_aa: CASSFRGRGNIQYF
cdr3_nt: TGTGCCAGCAGCTTCCGAGGAAGGGGTAACATTCAGTACTTC

d_call: TRBD1
v_call: TRBV20-1
j_call: TRBJ1-2
clone_size: .
cdr3_aa: CSAEGQHYGYTF
cdr3_nt: TGCAGTGCTGAGGGACAGCACTATGGCTACACCTTC

d_call: .
v_call: TRBV7-2
j_call: TRBJ1-1
clone_size: .
cdr3_aa: CASSLRELNTEAFF
cdr3_nt: TGTGCCAGCAGCTTAAGAGAGTTAAACACTGAAGCTTTCTTT

d_call: TRBD1
v_call: TRBV19
j_call: TRBJ2-7
clone_size: many
cdr3_aa: CASSIGQGTGEQYF
cdr3_nt: TGTGCCAGTAGTATAGGACAGGGGACGGGCGAGCAGTACTTC

d_call: .
v_call: TRBV20-1
j_call: TRBJ2-3
clone_size: .
cdr3_aa: CSARDPKVGTDTQYF
cdr3_nt: TGCAGTGCTAGAGATCCAAAAGTTGGCACAGATACGCAGTATTTT

d_call: .
v_call: TRBV6-9
j_call: TRBJ2-7
clone_size: .
cdr3_aa: CASIPLRQPYEQYF
cdr3_nt: TGTGCCAGCATCCCTCTTCGACAGCCCTACGAGCAGTACTTC

d_call: .
v_call: TRBV15
j_call: TRBJ1-2
clone_size: many
cdr3_aa: CATSVEGLPRDGYTF
cdr3_nt: TGTGCCACCAGCGTTGAGGGCCTCCCCCGGGATGGCTACACCTTC

d_call: .
v_call: TRBV6-4
j_call: TRBJ1-3
clone_size: many
cdr3_aa: CASSESVTSGNTIYF
cdr3_nt: TGTGCCAGCAGTGAATCCGTTACCTCTGGAAACACCATATATTTT

d_call: TRBD2
v_call: TRBV29-1
j_call: TRBJ2-7
clone_size: .
cdr3_aa: CSVEVLGTSGDGYEQYF
cdr3_nt: TGCAGCGTTGAAGTCCTGGGGACTAGCGGGGATGGATACGAGCAGTACTTC

d_call: .
v_call: TRBV29-1
j_call: TRBJ1-1
clone_size: .
cdr3_aa: CSVVGISGTEAFF
cdr3_nt: TGCAGCGTCGTTGGCATAAGCGGCACTGAAGCTTTCTTT

d_call: .
v_call: TRBV6-4
j_call: TRBJ2-1
clone_size: many
cdr3_aa: CASSDSWSPTPDNEQFF
cdr3_nt: TGTGCCAGCAGTGACTCTTGGAGCCCGACACCAGACAATGAGCAGTTCTTC

d_call: TRBD1
v_call: TRBV25-1
j_call: TRBJ2-7
clone_size: .
cdr3_aa: CASSPTGTGFYERGGPSYEQYF
cdr3_nt: TGTGCCAGCAGTCCCACCGGGACAGGGTTTTACGAGAGGGGCGGTCCTTCCTACGAGCAGTACTTC

d_call: .
v_call: TRBV9
j_call: TRBJ1-1
clone_size: many
cdr3_aa: CASSVDLRGPTEAFF
cdr3_nt: TGTGCCAGCAGCGTGGATCTCAGGGGACCCACTGAAGCTTTCTTT

d_call: .
v_call: TRBV29-1
j_call: TRBJ1-1
clone_size: .
cdr3_aa: CSVEEPRTEAFF
cdr3_nt: TGCAGCGTTGAAGAGCCAAGAACCGAAGCTTTCTTT

d_call: .
v_call: TRBV6-5
j_call: TRBJ1-3
clone_size: .
cdr3_aa: CASSYSTRLDGNTIYF
cdr3_nt: TGTGCCAGCAGTTACTCAACCAGGTTAGATGGAAACACCATATATTTT

d_call: .
v_call: TRBV30
j_call: TRBJ2-4
clone_size: many
cdr3_aa: CAWSVDAGNIQYF
cdr3_nt: TGTGCCTGGAGTGTTGACGCGGGGAACATTCAGTACTTC

d_call: .
v_call: TRBV7-2
j_call: TRBJ2-7
clone_size: .
cdr3_aa: CASSQTDYEQYF
cdr3_nt: TGTGCCAGCAGCCAGACCGACTACGAGCAGTACTTC

d_call: .
v_call: TRBV13
j_call: TRBJ2-7
clone_size: once
cdr3_aa: CASSLGAGTYEQYF
cdr3_nt: TGTGCCAGCAGCTTAGGAGCAGGGACCTACGAGCAGTACTTC

d_call: TRBD1
v_call: TRBV29-1
j_call: TRBJ1-2
clone_size: .
cdr3_aa: CSISGTGVYGYTF
cdr3_nt: TGCAGCATATCCGGGACAGGGGTCTATGGCTACACCTTC